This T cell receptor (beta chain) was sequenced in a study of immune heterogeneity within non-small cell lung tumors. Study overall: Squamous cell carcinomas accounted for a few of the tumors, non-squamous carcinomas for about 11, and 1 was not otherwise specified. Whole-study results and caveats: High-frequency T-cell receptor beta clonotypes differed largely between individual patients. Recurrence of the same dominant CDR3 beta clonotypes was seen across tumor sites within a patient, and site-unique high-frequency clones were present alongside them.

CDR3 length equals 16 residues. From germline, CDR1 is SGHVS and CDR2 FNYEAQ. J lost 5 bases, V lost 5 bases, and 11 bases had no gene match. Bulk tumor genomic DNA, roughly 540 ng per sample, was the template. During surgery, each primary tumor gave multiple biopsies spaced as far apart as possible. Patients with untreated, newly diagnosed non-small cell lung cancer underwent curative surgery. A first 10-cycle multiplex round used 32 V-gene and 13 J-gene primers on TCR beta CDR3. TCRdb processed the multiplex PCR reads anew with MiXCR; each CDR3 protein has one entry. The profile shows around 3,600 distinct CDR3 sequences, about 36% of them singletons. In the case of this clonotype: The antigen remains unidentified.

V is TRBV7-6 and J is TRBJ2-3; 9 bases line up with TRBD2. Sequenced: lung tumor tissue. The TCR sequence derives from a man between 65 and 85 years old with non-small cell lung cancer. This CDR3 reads CASSPPSGTIIDTQYF. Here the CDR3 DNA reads TGTGCCAGCAGCCCACCTAGCGGGACGATCATAGATACGCAGTATTTT.